What follows are 6 T cell receptor beta chains derived from one specimen sequenced in a study of response to subunit inactivated influenza vaccine. Each CDR3 protein gets one entry after TCRdb re-called the RT-PCR reads with MiXCR. This sample has 550,000 to 800,000 distinct CDR3 sequences, with roughly 14% found just once. The material was PBMCs from blood, obtained roughly 2 weeks before vaccination. All receptors derive from a man between 50 and 59 years old who received an inactivated influenza vaccine.

V gene TRBV20-1 combines with J gene TRBJ2-3; 8 positions agree with TRBD1. This CDR3 is built from 14 residues. In germline, CDR1 is DFQATT, CDR2 SNEGSKA (reference sequence). V shed 6 bases and J 1 base; nucleotides not matched to a gene: 6. CDR3 nucleotide sequence: TGCAGTGCCCCGGACAGGGTACGCACAGATACGCAGTATTTT. It translates to CSAPDRVRTDTQYF.

This clonotype was seen only once. The chain carries TRBV20-1 and TRBJ2-7, with TRBD2 identical over 9 bases. J gave up 1 base and V 0 bases, and 4 bases lay outside the gene matches. CDR1 is DFQATT, CDR2 SNEGSKA, per germline (reference sequence). This CDR3 has 15 residues. CDR3 sequence reads: CSARDPLAGSYEQYF. Here the CDR3 DNA reads TGCAGTGCTAGAGACCCGCTAGCGGGATCCTACGAGCAGTACTTC.

The rearrangement uses TRBV12-3 or TRBV12-4 and TRBJ2-5, with 10 bases lining up with TRBD2. Trimming took 5 bases from V and 1 from J; bases not matched to a gene: 4. CDR3 length: 15 residues. CDR3 nucleotide sequence: TGTGCCAGCAGTGATAGCGGGGGGCGCCAAGAGACCCAGTACTTC. Its translation: CASSDSGGRQETQYF.

This clonotype has more than one count but fewer than ten. V is TRBV2 and J is TRBJ1-4, with 7 nucleotides matching TRBD1. CDR1 and CDR2 from the germline V gene are SNHLY and FYNNEI. Unmatched junction bases numbered 9, after V lost 6 bases and J lost 8 bases. The length of the CDR3 is 14 residues. The CDR3: CASRGTAVLEKLFF. The DNA of the CDR3 is TGTGCCAGCAGAGGGACAGCGGTACTGGAAAAACTGTTTTTT.

This clonotype occurred a few times. This chain uses TRBV7-8 with TRBJ2-1, with 11 nucleotides matching TRBD2. V shed 5 bases, J shed 2 bases, and the junction held 17 bases outside the gene matches. The CDR3 spans 20 residues. The V gene's germline CDR1 is SGHVS and CDR2 FQNEAQ. CDR3 DNA: TGTGCCAGCAGCCCCCTCTTAGCTAGCGGGAGGAGGCGCACCTACAATGAGCAGTTCTTC. Encoded protein: CASSPLLASGRRRTYNEQFF.

The chain combines TRBV7-2 with TRBJ2-7; 8 nucleotides agree with TRBD1. The J segment lost 6 bases and the V segment lost 3 bases, leaving 10 bases of the junction unmatched. CDR1 and CDR2 (germline): SGHTA, FQGNSA. The CDR3 sequence is 15 residues long. CDR3 sequence reads: CASSFQARTGFEQYF. In DNA form, the CDR3 reads TGTGCCAGCAGCTTCCAGGCCCGGACAGGGTTCGAGCAGTACTTC.